This T cell receptor beta chain was identified in a study of T cell responses to AZD1222 COVID-19 vaccine. Findings of the study overall: Repertoire sampling was restricted to post-peak T cell response timepoints. At baseline, seropositivity was found in only a handful of AZD1222 recipients.

Some clones are missing from TCRdb's copy, which holds only in-frame ones; the method was immunoSEQ multiplex PCR. The sample gives 89,000 or so clones, approximately 90% of which show up once; approximately 10% is in the top ten. This CDR3 is built from 17 residues. Germline V gene data show CDR1 as MDHEN and CDR2 as SYDVKM. V gave up 6 bases and J gave up 0 bases, with 18 bases separating them. With respect to this clone: Its antigen is unidentified.

The sequence was collected from an adult who received the AZD1222 COVID-19 vaccine. This chain joins TRBV28 and TRBJ1-3; the D is unclear. The starting material was peripheral blood, obtained 28 days after the second AZD1222 dose. The CDR3 sequence: CASSPAGELSSGNTIYF. The CDR3 nucleotides are TGTGCCAGCAGCCCAGCCGGGGAGCTAAGCTCTGGAAACACCATATATTTT. Full variable domain (remainder filled in from reference TRBV28 and TRBJ1-3): DVKVTQSSRYLVKRTGEKVFLECVQDMDHENMFWYRQDPGLGLRLIYFSYDVKMKEKGDIPEGYSVSREKKERFSLILESASTNQTSMYLCASSPAGELSSGNTIYFGEGSWLTVV.